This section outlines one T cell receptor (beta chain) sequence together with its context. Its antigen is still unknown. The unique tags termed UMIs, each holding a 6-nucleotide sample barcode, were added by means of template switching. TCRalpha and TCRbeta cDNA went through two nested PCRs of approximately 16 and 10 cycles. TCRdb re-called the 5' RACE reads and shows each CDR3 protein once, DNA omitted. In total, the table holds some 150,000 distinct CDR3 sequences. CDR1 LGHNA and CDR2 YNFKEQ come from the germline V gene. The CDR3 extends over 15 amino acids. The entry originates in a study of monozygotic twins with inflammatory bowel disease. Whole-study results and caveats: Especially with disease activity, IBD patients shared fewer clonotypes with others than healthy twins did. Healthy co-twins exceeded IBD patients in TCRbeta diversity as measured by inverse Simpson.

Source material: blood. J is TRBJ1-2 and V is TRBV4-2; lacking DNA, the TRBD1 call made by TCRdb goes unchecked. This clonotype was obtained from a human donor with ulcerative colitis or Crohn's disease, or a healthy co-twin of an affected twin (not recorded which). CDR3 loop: CASSQQGGQGDGYTF.